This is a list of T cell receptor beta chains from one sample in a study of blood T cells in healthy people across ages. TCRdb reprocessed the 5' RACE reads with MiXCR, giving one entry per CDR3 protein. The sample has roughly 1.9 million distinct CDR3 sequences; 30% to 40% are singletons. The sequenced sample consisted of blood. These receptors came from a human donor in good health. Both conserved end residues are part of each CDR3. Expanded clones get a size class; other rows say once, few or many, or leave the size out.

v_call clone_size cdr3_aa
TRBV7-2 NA CASSLEIETQFF
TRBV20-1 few CSARVFGGPGANVLTF
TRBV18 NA CASSPNLGDQGTDTQYF
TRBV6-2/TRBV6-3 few CASSSASPSLRYNEQFF
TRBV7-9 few CASSSGFTGDTQYF
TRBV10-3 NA CAISEAGLQDTQYF
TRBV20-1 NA CSAVGAGQPQHF
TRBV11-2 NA CASSLGISGGAETQYF
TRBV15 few CATSGRGLRGYTF
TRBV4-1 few CASSQAYRSYYGYTF
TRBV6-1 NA CASSPEGAILSGNTIYF
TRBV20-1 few CSARRPGQGRDEQYF
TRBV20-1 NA CSASPRVSTDTQYF
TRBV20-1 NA CSAPTSGNTGELFF
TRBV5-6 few CASSSDRTHYNEQFF
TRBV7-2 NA CASSLEALSVYGYTF
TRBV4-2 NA CASSQDLSAETQYF
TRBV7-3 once CASGLTPGHIYEQYF
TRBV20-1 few CSARVDARSGGENSPLHF
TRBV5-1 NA CASSKGLANDEQFF
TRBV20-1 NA CSARGLRGAGRVEAFF
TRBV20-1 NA CSASEIDRESNNEQFF
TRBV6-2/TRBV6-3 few CASSYTSGPNTDTQYF
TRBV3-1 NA CASSQEEAGSYTF
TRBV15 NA CATSMGREDNQPQHF
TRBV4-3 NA CASSQETKVLKPTDTQYF
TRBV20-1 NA CSARPGQENQPQHF
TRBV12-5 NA CASGPRQVKDTQYF
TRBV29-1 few CSVDWNEKLFF
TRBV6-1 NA CASTFRYDEQFF
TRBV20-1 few CSAALGTGGINEQYF
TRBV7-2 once CASSLGAGATGTEAFF
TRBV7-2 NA CASSLMGTATDTQYF
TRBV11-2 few CASSSEPASSYEQYF
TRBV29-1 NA CGVAQGLDYGYTF
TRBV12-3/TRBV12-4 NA CASSLGHVYGYTF
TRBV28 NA CVSRRRFAGLYEQYF
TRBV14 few CASSIGRGPYGYTF
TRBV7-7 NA CASSSGFSYEQFF
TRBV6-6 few CASSMTVFEQFF
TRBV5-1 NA CASSGPESYQETRYF
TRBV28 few CASPKGLASESLSSYNEQFF
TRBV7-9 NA CASSPPGGRDSPLHF
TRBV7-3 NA CASSRRPTTDTQYF
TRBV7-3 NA CASSRIVNTEAFF
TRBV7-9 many CASSFGGQGNGYTF
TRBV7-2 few CASSFVRGSSYEQFF
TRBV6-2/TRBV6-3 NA CASGKQGRHGYTF
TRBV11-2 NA CASSSSGGFNNEQFF
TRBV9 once CASSQGTGTNTEAFF
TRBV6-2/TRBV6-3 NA CASRFTSETYNEQFF
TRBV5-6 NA CATGQGLFYNEQFF
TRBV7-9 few CASSSYQKNTGELFF
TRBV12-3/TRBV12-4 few CASRQRGGLASFF